This T cell receptor beta chain stems from a study of T cells after yellow fever vaccination. This clonotype was recorded a few times. The 5'RACE template-switching step produced TCR cDNA and added a universal primer site and UMIs. TCRdb recomputed calls from the 5' RACE reads with MiXCR, one row per CDR3 protein. The repertoire holds about 320,000 distinct CDR3 sequences, with about 4.5% as singletons. CDR1 and CDR2 from the germline V gene are SGHNT and YYREEE (reference sequence). Trimming pared 0 bases from V and 6 bases from J, leaving 11 bases between. The length of the CDR3 is 14 residues. The starting material was PBMCs, obtained 15 days after the yellow fever booster vaccination. The J gene is TRBJ2-3, the V gene TRBV5-4; D unclear. The source is a young man who received the YFV17D yellow fever vaccine. The CDR3 DNA reads TGTGCCAGCAGCTTGGCCAAGGCAGGCGATACGCAGTATTTT. It specifies CASSLAKAGDTQYF.